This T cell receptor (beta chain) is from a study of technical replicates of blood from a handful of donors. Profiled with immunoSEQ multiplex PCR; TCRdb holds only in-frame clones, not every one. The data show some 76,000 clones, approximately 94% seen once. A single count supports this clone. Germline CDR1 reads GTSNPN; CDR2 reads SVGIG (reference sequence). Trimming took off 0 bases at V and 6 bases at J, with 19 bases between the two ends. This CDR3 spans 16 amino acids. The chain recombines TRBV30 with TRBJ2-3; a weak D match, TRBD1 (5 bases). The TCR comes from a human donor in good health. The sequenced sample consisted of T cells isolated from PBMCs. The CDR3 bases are TGTGCCTGGAGTGTACAGGCGCTCCCCCCAGGGGATACGCAGTATTTT. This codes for CAWSVQALPPGDTQYF.